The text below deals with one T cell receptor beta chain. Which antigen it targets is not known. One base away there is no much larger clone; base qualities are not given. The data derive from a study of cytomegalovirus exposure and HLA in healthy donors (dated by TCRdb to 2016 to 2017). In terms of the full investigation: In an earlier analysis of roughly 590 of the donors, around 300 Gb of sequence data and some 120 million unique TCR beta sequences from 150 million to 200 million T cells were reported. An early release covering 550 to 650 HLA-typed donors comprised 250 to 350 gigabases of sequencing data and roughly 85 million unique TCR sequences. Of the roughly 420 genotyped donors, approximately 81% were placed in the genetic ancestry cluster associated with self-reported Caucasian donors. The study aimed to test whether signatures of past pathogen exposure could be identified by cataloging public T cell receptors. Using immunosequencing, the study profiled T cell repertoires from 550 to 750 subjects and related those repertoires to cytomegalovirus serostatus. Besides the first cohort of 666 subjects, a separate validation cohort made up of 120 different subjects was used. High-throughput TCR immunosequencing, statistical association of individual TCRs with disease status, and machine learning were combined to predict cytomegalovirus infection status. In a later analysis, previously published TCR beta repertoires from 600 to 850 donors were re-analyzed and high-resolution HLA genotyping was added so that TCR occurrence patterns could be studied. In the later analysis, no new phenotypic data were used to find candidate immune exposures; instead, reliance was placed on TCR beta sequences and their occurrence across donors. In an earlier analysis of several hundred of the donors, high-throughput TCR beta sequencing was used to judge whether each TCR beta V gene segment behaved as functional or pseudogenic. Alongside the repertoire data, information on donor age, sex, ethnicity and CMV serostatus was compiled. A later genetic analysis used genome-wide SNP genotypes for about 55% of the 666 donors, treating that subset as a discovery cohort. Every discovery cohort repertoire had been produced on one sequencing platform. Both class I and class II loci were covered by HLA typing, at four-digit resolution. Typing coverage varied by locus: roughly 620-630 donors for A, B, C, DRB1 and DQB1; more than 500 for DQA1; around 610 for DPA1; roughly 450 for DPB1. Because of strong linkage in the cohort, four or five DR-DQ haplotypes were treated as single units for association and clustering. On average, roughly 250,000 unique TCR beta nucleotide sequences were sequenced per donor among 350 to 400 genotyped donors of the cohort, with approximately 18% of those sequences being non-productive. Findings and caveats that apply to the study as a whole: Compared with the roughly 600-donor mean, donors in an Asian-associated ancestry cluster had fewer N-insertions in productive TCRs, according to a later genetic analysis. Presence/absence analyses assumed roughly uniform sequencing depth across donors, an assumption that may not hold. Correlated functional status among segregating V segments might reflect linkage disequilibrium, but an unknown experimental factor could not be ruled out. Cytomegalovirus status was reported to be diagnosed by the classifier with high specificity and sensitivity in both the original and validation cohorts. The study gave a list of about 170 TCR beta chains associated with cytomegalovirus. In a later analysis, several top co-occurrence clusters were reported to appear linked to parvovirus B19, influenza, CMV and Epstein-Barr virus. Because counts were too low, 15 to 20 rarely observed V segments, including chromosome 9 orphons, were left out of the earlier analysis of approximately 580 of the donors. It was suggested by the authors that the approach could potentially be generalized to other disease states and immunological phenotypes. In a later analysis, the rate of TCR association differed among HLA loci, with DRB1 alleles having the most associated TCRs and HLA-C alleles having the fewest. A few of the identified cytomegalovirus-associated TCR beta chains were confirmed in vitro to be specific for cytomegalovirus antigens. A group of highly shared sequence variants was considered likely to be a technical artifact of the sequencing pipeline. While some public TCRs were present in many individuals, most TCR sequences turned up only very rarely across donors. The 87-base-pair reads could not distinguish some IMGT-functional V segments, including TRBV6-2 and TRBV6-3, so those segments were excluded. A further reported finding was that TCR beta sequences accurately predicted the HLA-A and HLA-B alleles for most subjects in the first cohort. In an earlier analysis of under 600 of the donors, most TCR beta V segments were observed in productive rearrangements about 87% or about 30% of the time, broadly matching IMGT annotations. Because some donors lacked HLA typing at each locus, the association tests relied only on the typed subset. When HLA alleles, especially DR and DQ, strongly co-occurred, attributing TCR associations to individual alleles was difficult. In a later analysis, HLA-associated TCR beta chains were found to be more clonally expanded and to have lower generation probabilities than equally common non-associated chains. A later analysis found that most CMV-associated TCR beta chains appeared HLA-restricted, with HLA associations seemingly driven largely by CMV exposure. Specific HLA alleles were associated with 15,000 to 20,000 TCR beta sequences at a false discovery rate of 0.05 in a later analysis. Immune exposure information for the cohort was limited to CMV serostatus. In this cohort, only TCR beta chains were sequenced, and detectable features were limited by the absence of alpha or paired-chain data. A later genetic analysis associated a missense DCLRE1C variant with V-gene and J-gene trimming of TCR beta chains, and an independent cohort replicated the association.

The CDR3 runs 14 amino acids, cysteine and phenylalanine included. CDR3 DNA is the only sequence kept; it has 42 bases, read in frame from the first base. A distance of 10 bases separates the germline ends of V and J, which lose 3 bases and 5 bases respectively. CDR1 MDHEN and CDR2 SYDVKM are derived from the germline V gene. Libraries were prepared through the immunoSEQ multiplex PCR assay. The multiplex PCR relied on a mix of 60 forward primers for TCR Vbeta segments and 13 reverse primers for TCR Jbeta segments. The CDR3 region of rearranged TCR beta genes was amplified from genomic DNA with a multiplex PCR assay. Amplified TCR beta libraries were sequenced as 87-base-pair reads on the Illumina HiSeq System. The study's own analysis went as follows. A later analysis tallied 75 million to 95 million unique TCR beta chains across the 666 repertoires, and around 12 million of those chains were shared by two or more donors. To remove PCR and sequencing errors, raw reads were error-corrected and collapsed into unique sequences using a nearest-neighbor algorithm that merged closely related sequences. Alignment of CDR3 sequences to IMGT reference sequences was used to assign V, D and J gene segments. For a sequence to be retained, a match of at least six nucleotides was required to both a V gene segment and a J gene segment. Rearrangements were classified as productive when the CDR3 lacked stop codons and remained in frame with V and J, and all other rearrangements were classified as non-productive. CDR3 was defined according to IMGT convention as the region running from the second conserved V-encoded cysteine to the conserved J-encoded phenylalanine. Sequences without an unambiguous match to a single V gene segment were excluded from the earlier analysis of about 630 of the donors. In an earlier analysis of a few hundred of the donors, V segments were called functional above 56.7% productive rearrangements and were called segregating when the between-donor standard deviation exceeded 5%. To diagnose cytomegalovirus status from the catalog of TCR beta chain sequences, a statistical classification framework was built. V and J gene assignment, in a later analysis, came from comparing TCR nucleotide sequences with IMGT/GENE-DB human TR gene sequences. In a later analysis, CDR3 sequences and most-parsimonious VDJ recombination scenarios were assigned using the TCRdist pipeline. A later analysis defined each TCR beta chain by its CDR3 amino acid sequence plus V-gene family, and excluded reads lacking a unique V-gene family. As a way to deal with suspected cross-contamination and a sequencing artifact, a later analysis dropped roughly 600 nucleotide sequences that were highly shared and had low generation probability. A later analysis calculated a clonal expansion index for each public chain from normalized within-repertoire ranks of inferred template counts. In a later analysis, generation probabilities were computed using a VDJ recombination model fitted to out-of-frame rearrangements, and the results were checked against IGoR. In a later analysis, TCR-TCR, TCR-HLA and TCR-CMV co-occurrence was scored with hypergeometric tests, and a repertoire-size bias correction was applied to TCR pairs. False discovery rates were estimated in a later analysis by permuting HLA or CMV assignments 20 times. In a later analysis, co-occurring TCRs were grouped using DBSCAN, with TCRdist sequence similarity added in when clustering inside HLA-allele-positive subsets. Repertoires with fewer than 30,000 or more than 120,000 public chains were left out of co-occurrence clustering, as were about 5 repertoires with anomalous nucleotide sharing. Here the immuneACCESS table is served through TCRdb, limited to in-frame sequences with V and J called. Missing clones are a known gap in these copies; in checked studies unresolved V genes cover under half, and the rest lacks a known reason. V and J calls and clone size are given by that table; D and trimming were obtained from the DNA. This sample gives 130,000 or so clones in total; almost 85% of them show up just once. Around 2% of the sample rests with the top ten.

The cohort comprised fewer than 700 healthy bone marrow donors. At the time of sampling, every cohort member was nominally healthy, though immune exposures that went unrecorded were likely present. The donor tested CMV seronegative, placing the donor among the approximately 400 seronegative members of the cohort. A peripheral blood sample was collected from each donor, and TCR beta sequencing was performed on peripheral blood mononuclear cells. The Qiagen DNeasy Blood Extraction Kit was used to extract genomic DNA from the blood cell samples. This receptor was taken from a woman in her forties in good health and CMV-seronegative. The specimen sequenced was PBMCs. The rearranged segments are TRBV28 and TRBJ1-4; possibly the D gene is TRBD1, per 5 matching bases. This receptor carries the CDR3 CASSFLDKNEKLFF. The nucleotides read TGTGCCAGCAGTTTTCTGGACAAAAATGAAAAACTGTTTTTT. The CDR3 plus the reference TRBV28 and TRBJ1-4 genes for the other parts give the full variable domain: DVKVTQSSRYLVKRTGEKVFLECVQDMDHENMFWYRQDPGLGLRLIYFSYDVKMKEKGDIPEGYSVSREKKERFSLILESASTNQTSMYLCASSFLDKNEKLFFGSGTQLSVL.